The 24 T cell receptor beta chains below come from one sample, sequenced in a study of T cells in Graves' hyperthyroidism and ophthalmopathy. What was amplified from RNA transcripts were TCR beta CDR3 regions. First-round RT-PCR of the TCR CDR3 relied on the HTBI primer set. Via MiXCR, TCRdb re-called the multiplex PCR reads, giving one row per CDR3 protein. The table records about 700,000 distinct CDR3 sequences, less than 15% of them present only once. Material: blood. Receptors were obtained from a woman under 30 with Graves' hyperthyroidism.

This clonotype has at least ten counts. This rearrangement joins TRBV12-3 or TRBV12-4 to TRBJ2-7; D is ambiguous. V was pared by 5 bases and J by 0 bases, with 11 bases between. The CDR3 is 14 amino acids. CDR3 sequence: CASSPLDGSYEQYF. The DNA of the CDR3 is TGTGCCAGCAGTCCCTTGGACGGCTCCTACGAGCAGTACTTC.

In its sample, this clonotype was seen many times. The rearrangement links TRBV28 to TRBJ2-3, with a weak D call TRBD2 (5 bases). V was trimmed by 6 bases and J by 5 bases, leaving 15 bases between them. This CDR3 contains 14 residues. CDR1 is MDHEN, CDR2 SYDVKM, per germline. CDR3 nucleotides: TGTGCCAGCAGGTCCCCGCACGCGGGAGATACGCAGTATTTT. It translates to CASRSPHAGDTQYF.

A few counts support this clonotype. The chain couples TRBV12-5 to TRBJ1-2, with D uncertain. The CDR3 has 13 residues. Trimming left V 4 bases short and J 7 bases short, with 13 bases between. Looked up from germline, CDR1 is LGHNT and CDR2 is FRNRAP. CDR3 sequence reads: CASGSSPGGGYTF. CDR3 bases: TGTGCTAGTGGTTCCAGCCCGGGCGGTGGCTACACCTTC.

This clonotype appeared a few times. One end of the junction varies from germline; a read error may be responsible. V gene TRBV11-2 combines with J gene TRBJ2-1; 8 nucleotides agree with TRBD1. The CDR3 has 15 residues. Looked up from germline, CDR1 is SGHAT and CDR2 is FQNNGV. CDR3 sequence (DNA): TGTGCCAGCAGCCGCAGGGGGCTCGTTTCCAATGAGCAGCTCTTC. It encodes CASSRRGLVSNEQLF.

This clonotype came up a few times. The chain's CDR3 is CASTPGRDTGELFF. The CDR3 bases are TGTGCCAGCACCCCAGGCAGGGACACCGGGGAGCTGTTTTTT. The chain links TRBV5-6 to TRBJ2-2; TRBD1 is a possible D gene (5 bases). Germline loops: CDR1 SGHDT, CDR2 YYEEEE. V was clipped by 6 bases and J by 3 bases, with 12 bases between them. The CDR3 has 14 amino acids. Full variable domain (remainder filled in from reference TRBV5-6 and TRBJ2-2): DAGVTQSPTHLIKTRGQQVTLRCSPKSGHDTVSWYQQALGQGPQFIFQYYEEEERQRGNFPDRFSGHQFPNYSSELNVNALLLGDSALYLCASTPGRDTGELFFGEGSRLTVL.

This clonotype was seen at least ten times. The chain is built from TRBV12-3 or TRBV12-4 and TRBJ1-1, with a weak D call TRBD1 (6 bases). This CDR3 is 18 amino acids long. The V end was cut by 0 bases, the J end by 2 bases, with 19 bases between. CDR3 in DNA: TGTGCCAGCAGTTTAGCCCCGCGGGGGGCCAGAATAAACACTGAAGCTTTCTTT. It encodes CASSLAPRGARINTEAFF.

This clonotype was picked up a small number of times. The V and J genes are TRBV3-1 and TRBJ2-7; TRBD1 matches 12 bases. Per the germline V gene, CDR1 is LGHDT and CDR2 is YNNKEL (reference sequence). The V gene end was trimmed by 3 bases and the J gene end by 1 base; junction bases not matched to a gene: 4. This CDR3 spans 16 amino acids. The CDR3 protein is CASSHGDRGRSYEQYF. CDR3 nucleotides: TGTGCCAGCAGCCATGGGGACAGGGGGCGATCCTACGAGCAGTACTTC.

This clonotype was seen more than once but under ten times. CDR3 sequence (DNA): TGTGCCAGCAGTGCGCGAGGCTTTAGGGTATATAATTCACCCCTCCACTTT. Residues: CASSARGFRVYNSPLHF. The genes are TRBV12-3 or TRBV12-4 and TRBJ1-6, with D hard to call. V was trimmed by 5 bases and J by 4 bases, leaving 18 bases between them. The CDR3 sequence is 17 residues long.

In this sample, this clonotype turned up many times. This chain joins TRBV28 and TRBJ2-5; D is undetermined. Between the trimmed V and J ends, which lost 5 bases and 5 bases, there was a span of 18 bases. Germline assignment: CDR1 MDHEN and CDR2 SYDVKM. The CDR3 has 15 amino acids. The CDR3 loop is CASSRDGSGTETQYF. CDR3 in DNA: TGTGCCAGCAGTCGCGACGGGTCAGGCACGGAGACCCAGTACTTC.

This clonotype has at least ten counts. V usage is TRBV2 and J usage is TRBJ2-1; D is tentatively TRBD1 or TRBD2 (6 bases each). Trimming left V 7 bases short and J 1 base short, with 17 bases between. There are 16 residues in the CDR3. Germline V gene data show CDR1 as SNHLY and CDR2 as FYNNEI. The DNA of the CDR3 is TGTGCCAGCACCGAGGGGGGAAGGCGTTCCTACAATGAGCAGTTCTTC. Translated, it gives CASTEGGRRSYNEQFF.

This clonotype came up many times. The rearrangement joins TRBV28 to TRBJ1-2; D is perhaps TRBD1 (5 bases). This CDR3 is built from 14 residues. V was pared by 5 bases and J by 4 bases, with 14 bases between. CDR1 MDHEN and CDR2 SYDVKM come from the germline V gene. The CDR3 loop is CASSAPQGPYGYTF. CDR3 DNA: TGTGCCAGCAGTGCGCCCCAGGGCCCCTATGGCTACACCTTC.

This clonotype was found a few times. The rearrangement links TRBV7-9 to TRBJ2-5; the D gene could be TRBD1 or TRBD2 (6 bases each). The CDR3 sequence is 15 residues long. Trimming took 5 bases from V and 1 from J, leaving 14 bases between them. In germline, CDR1 is SEHNR, CDR2 FQNEAQ (reference sequence). CDR3 residues: CASSPRGTLQETQYF. The CDR3 DNA is TGTGCCAGCAGCCCTAGGGGGACTCTCCAAGAGACCCAGTACTTC.

This clonotype was seen repeatedly, ten times or more. The V gene is TRBV9, the J gene TRBJ2-7; 9 nucleotides line up with TRBD2. Trimming at V came to 4 bases and at J to 1 base, leaving 6 bases not matched to a gene. This CDR3 has 15 amino acids. Germline V CDR1 and CDR2: SGDLS, YYNGEE. The CDR3 here is CASSTREGLSYEQYF. The DNA of the CDR3 is TGTGCCAGCAGCACGCGGGAGGGCCTATCCTACGAGCAGTACTTC.

The chain links TRBV5-1 to TRBJ2-1; D is perhaps TRBD1 or TRBD2 (5 bases each). Trimming cost V 4 bases and J 10 bases, with 15 bases left between them. The germline CDR1 and CDR2 sequences are SGHRS and YFSETQ. There are 13 residues in the CDR3. Here the CDR3 reads CASSLYFEGEQFF. The CDR3 coding sequence is TGCGCCAGCAGCCTCTACTTTGAGGGGGAGCAGTTCTTC.

This clonotype was detected many times. V and J are TRBV18 and TRBJ1-1; no firm D call. CDR3 size: 13 residues. Germline CDR1 reads KGHSH; CDR2 reads LQKENI. Trimming stripped 5 bases from V and 0 bases from J, with 7 bases between. The DNA for the CDR3 is TGTGCCAGCTCAACAACTATGAACACTGAAGCTTTCTTT. It is translated as CASSTTMNTEAFF.

The gene calls are TRBV25-1 and TRBJ2-5, with TRBD2 matching 14 bases. Trimming at V came to 4 bases and at J to 5 bases, leaving 3 bases not matched to a gene. Germline V gives CDR1 MGHDK, CDR2 SYGVNS. This CDR3 has 15 residues. This CDR3 is CASSGGLAGVETQYF. CDR3 in DNA: TGTGCCAGCAGTGGGGGACTAGCGGGAGTCGAGACCCAGTACTTC.

This clonotype was seen ten or more times. The V and J genes are TRBV18 and TRBJ2-1; D not certain. The CDR3 covers 13 residues. CDR1 KGHSH and CDR2 LQKENI come from the germline V gene. Trimming pared 3 bases from V and 5 bases from J, leaving 8 bases between. CDR3 loop: CASSPSRNNEQFF. CDR3 coding DNA: TGTGCCAGCTCACCCTCGAGGAACAATGAGCAGTTCTTC. Using reference TRBV18 and TRBJ2-1 for the parts outside the CDR3, the full variable domain is NAGVMQNPRHLVRRRGQEARLRCSPMKGHSHVYWYRQLPEEGLKFMVYLQKENIIDESGMPKERFSAEFPKEGPSILRIQQVVRGDSAAYFCASSPSRNNEQFFGPGTRLTVL.

The chain combines TRBV19 with TRBJ2-1; no definite D call. V lost 6 bases and J 3 bases, leaving 15 bases between the germline ends. This CDR3 has 15 amino acids. Per germline, CDR1 LNHDA and CDR2 SQIVND (reference sequence). The CDR3 nucleotides read TGTGCCAGTAGCGAGCGTGCTAGGCTCTACAATGAGCAGTTCTTC. Translating it yields CASSERARLYNEQFF. Looking up the rest from reference TRBV19 and TRBJ2-1 gives the full variable domain: DGGITQSPKYLFRKEGQNVTLSCEQNLNHDAMYWYRQDPGQGLRLIYYSQIVNDFQKGDIAEGYSVSREKKESFPLTVTSAQKNPTAFYLCASSERARLYNEQFFGPGTRLTVL.

This clonotype was detected ten times or more. V and J are TRBV2 and TRBJ2-7, with D possibly called TRBD1 or TRBD2 (5 bases each). Between the trimmed V and J ends, which lost 7 bases and 0 bases, there was a span of 7 bases. Germline CDR1 SNHLY, CDR2 FYNNEI. The CDR3 loop spans 12 amino acids. The CDR3 sequence: CASIGTSYEQYF. The CDR3 DNA sequence: TGTGCCAGCATCGGGACCTCCTACGAGCAGTACTTC.

V is TRBV30 and J is TRBJ1-6, with D possibly matching TRBD1 (5 bases). V gave up 4 bases and J gave up 10 bases, with 14 bases separating them. The CDR3 sequence is 13 residues long. The V gene's germline CDR1 is GTSNPN and CDR2 SVGIG (reference sequence). CDR3 bases: TGTGCCTGGAAACGACAGTCGGAGTCACCCCTCCACTTT. This codes for CAWKRQSESPLHF.

This clonotype was detected only a few times. The V call is TRBV5-1, the J call TRBJ2-1; tentative D call: TRBD2 (5 bases). Germline CDR1 and CDR2: SGHRS and YFSETQ. Between the trimmed V and J ends, which lost 1 base and 6 bases, there was a span of 11 bases. This CDR3 contains 14 residues. The CDR3: CASSLSTRPNEQFF. The DNA for the CDR3 is TGCGCCAGCAGCTTGAGCACTAGGCCCAATGAGCAGTTCTTC.

This clonotype has at least ten counts. The chain uses TRBV12-3 or TRBV12-4 and TRBJ2-1; perhaps TRBD2 as D (6 bases). V shed 3 bases and J shed 0 bases, with 15 bases lying between them. The CDR3 spans 17 residues. In nucleotides, the CDR3 is TGTGCCAGCAGTTTCCCTCTAGCGCCCAGCTCCTACAATGAGCAGTTCTTC. Translation gives CASSFPLAPSSYNEQFF.

This clonotype occurred a few times. The chain uses TRBV28 and TRBJ2-7; D remains unclear. Germline lookup yields CDR1 MDHEN and CDR2 SYDVKM. The CDR3 is made up of 13 amino acids. The V end lost 3 bases, the J end lost 5 bases, and 11 bases lay between the germline ends. In nucleotides, the CDR3 is TGTGCCAGCAGTTTCCAAGGACCTAACGAGCAGTACTTC. Translation: CASSFQGPNEQYF.

The chain employs TRBV6-1 and TRBJ1-1; D is unclear. Trimming pared 0 bases from V and 0 bases from J, leaving 8 bases between. This CDR3 contains 15 residues. Germline V lookup: CDR1 MNHNS, CDR2 SASEGT. CDR3 region: CASSEAVGMNTEAFF. CDR3 coding DNA: TGTGCCAGCAGTGAAGCGGTCGGTATGAACACTGAAGCTTTCTTT.